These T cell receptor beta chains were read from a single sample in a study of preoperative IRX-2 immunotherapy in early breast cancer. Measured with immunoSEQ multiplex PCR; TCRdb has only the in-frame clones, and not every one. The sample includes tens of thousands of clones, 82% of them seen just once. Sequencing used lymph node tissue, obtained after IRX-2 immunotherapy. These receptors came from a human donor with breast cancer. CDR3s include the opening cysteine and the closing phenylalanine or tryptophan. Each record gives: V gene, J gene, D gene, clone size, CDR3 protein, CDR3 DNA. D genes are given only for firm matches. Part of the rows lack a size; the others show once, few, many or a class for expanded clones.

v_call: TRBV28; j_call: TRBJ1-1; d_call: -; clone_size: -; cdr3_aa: CASSAGFHTEAFF; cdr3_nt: TGTGCCAGCAGTGCAGGGTTTCACACTGAAGCTTTCTTT
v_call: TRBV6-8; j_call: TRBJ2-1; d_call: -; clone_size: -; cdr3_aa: CASSRARGNEQFF; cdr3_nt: TGTGCCAGCAGCCGGGCCCGAGGCAATGAGCAGTTCTTC
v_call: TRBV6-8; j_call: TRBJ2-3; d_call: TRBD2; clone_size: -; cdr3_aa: CASSRARGGSGTDTQYF; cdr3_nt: TGTGCCAGCAGTCGAGCCCGGGGGGGTAGTGGGACAGATACGCAGTATTTT
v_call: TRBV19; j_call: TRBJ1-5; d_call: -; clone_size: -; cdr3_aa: CASSPAFGMYSNQPQHF; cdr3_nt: TGTGCCAGTAGTCCTGCTTTCGGGATGTATAGCAATCAGCCCCAGCATTTT
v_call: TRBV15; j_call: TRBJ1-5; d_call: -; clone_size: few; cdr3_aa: CATSTTGLGNQPQHF; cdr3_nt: TGTGCCACCAGCACTACAGGGTTGGGCAATCAGCCCCAGCATTTT
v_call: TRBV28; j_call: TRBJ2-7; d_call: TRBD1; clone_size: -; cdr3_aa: CASSLGTERYEQYF; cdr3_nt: TGTGCCAGCAGTTTGGGGACAGAACGATACGAGCAGTACTTC
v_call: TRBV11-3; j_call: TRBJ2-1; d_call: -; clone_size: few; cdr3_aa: CASSLGSGSGGYNEQFF; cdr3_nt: TGTGCCAGCAGCTTAGGCTCAGGGTCTGGTGGGTACAATGAGCAGTTCTTC
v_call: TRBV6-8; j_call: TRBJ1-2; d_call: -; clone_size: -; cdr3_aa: CASSYQGPDRYGYTF; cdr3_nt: TGTGCCAGCAGTTACCAGGGGCCGGATCGCTATGGCTACACCTTC
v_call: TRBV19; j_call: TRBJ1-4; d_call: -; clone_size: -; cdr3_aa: CASSIGRPGRLNEKLFF; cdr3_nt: TGTGCCAGTAGTATCGGCCGTCCGGGACGGCTTAATGAAAAACTGTTTTTT
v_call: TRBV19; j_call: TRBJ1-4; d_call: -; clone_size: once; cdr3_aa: CASSIDSRTALATNEKLFF; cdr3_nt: TGTGCCAGTAGTATAGACTCCCGGACGGCCCTGGCAACTAATGAAAAACTGTTTTTT
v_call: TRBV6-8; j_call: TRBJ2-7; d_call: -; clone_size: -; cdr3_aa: CASRVGDYEQYF; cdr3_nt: TGTGCCAGCAGGGTTGGGGACTACGAGCAGTACTTC
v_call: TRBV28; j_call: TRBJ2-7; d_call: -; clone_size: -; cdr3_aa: CASRWKWAPLPYEQYF; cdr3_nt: TGTGCCAGCAGGTGGAAGTGGGCGCCCCTCCCCTACGAGCAGTACTTC
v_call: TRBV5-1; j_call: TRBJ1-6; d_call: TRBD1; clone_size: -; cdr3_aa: CASSTGQGSSPLHF; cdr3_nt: TGCGCCAGCAGCACCGGACAGGGAAGTTCACCCCTCCACTTT
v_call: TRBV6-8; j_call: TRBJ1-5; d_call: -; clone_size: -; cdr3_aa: CASSYTGNNQPQHF; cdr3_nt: TGTGCCAGCAGTTACACAGGGAATAATCAGCCCCAGCATTTT
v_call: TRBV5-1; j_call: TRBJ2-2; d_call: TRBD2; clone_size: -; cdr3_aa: CASSKRDNTGELFF; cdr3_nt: TGCGCCAGCTCTAAGCGGGACAACACCGGGGAGCTGTTTTTT
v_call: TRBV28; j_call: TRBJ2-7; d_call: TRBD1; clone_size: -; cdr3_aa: CASTQGQFDFYEQYF; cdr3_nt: TGTGCCAGCACCCAGGGACAGTTTGATTTCTACGAGCAGTACTTC
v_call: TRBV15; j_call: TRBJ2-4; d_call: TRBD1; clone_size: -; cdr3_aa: CATSRGQGRMDIQYF; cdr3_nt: TGTGCCACCAGCAGAGGACAGGGACGAATGGACATTCAGTACTTC
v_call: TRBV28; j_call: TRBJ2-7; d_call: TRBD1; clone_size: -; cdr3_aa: CASSRQGPREQYF; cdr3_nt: TGTGCCAGCAGCCGACAGGGTCCCCGCGAGCAGTACTTC
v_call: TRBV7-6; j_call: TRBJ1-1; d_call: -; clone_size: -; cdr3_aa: CASSWLGGAFTEAFF; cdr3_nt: TGTGCCAGCAGCTGGTTGGGGGGGGCTTTCACTGAAGCTTTCTTT
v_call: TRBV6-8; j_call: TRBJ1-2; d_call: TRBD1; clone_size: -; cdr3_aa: CASSPTGGDYGYTF; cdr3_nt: TGTGCCAGCAGTCCGACAGGGGGCGACTATGGCTACACCTTC
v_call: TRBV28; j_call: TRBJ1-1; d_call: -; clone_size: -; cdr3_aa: CASSFTGKGTEAFF; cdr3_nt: TGTGCCAGCAGTTTTACAGGGAAAGGCACTGAAGCTTTCTTT
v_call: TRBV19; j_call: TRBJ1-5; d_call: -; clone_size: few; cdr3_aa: CASSIGGQPQHF; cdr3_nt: TGTGCCAGTAGTATAGGTGGTCAGCCCCAGCATTTT
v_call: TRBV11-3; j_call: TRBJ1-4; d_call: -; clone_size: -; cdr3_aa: CASKGIATNEKLFF; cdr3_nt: TGTGCCAGCAAGGGGATTGCAACTAATGAAAAACTGTTTTTT